What follows describes a single TCR beta chain. An end of the junction differs from the germline gene, which may be a read error. These data originate in a study of blood T cells in healthy people across ages. Per the germline V gene, CDR1 is SGHRS and CDR2 is YFSETQ. The CDR3 loop spans 18 amino acids. Combining a sample-barcoded 5' primer with a J-beta primer mix, a second PCR ran for 7 to 11 cycles. Carrying 12 random nucleotides, a template-switch adaptor labeled each individual cDNA molecule. TCRdb re-called the 5' RACE reads with MiXCR, one entry per CDR3 protein. The sample lists around 1,800,000 distinct CDR3 sequences; around 42% were seen once.

The V gene is TRBV5-1, the J gene TRBJ2-7; 16 positions match TRBD2. The sequenced sample consisted of blood. The sequence was collected from a human donor in good health. The chain's CDR3 is CAGSIGTSGGVSSYEQYF. The CDR3 nucleotides read TGCGCCGGCAGCATCGGGACTAGCGGGGGGGTCAGCTCCTACGAGCAGTACTTC.